This T cell receptor (beta chain) was captured by sequencing in a study of glioma-infiltrating T cells after dendritic cell vaccination. CDR1 is MNHNY, CDR2 SVGAGI, per germline (reference sequence). V shed 5 bases and J shed 0 bases, with 16 bases lying between them. The CDR3 has 16 amino acids. Indicated time point: after dendritic cell vaccination, including at tumor progression/relapse. Method: immunoSEQ multiplex PCR; TCRdb's copy keeps in-frame clones and lacks some. The sample records roughly 50,000 clones, approximately 91% being singletons. V gene TRBV6-6 combines with J gene TRBJ1-2; D is perhaps TRBD1 (5 bases). The sample here was blood, taken after dendritic cell vaccination. The sequence was collected from a human donor with glioblastoma. The CDR3 nucleotides read TGTGCCAGCAGTCCCGCGGGGCGGGAAGCTAACTATGGCTACACCTTC. Its translation: CASSPAGREANYGYTF.